Following are 32 T cell receptor beta chains from one sample sequenced in a study of blood T cell repertoires in COVID-19. Assay: immunoSEQ multiplex PCR; the TCRdb copy retains only in-frame clones and omits some. The data show 210,000 or so clones, with 88% seen just once and around 3.7% held by the top ten. What was sequenced was PBMCs or T cells enriched from blood (not recorded which). Every receptor here comes from a woman under 40 who had been exposed to COVID-19.

V is TRBV18 and J is TRBJ2-3, with TRBD2 matching 9 bases. The J segment lost 3 bases and the V segment lost 2 bases, leaving 18 bases of the junction unmatched. The CDR3 is 20 residues long. Germline V gene lookup returns CDR1 KGHSH and CDR2 LQKENI. This CDR3 is CASSPYVRGGRATKTDTQYF. The DNA for the CDR3 is TGTGCCAGCTCACCATACGTTAGAGGCGGGAGGGCCACTAAAACAGATACGCAGTATTTT.

The chain recombines TRBV24-1 with TRBJ2-7; D might be TRBD2 (7 bases). The CDR3 loop spans 11 amino acids. Germline assignment: CDR1 KGHDR and CDR2 SFDVKD. The V gene lost 11 bases and the J gene lost 6 bases, with 13 bases spanning the gap. The CDR3 nucleotides read TGTGCCAAGGTTCGGGGGGCCGAGCAGTACTTC. Translation: CAKVRGAEQYF.

The chain has TRBV5-1 and TRBJ1-1, with no clear D. Per the germline V gene, CDR1 is SGHRS and CDR2 is YFSETQ. The CDR3 contains 15 residues. Trimming stripped 0 bases from V and 8 bases from J, with 17 bases between. CDR3 DNA: TGCGCCAGCAGCTTGGGTGGTACTTTGTCTATCGAAGCTTTCTTT. It yields the protein CASSLGGTLSIEAFF.

The V call is TRBV5-1, the J call TRBJ2-1, with 11 bases that match TRBD2. This CDR3 contains 17 residues. The V gene end was trimmed by 2 bases and the J gene end by 2 bases; junction bases not matched to a gene: 6. CDR1 SGHRS and CDR2 YFSETQ come from the germline V gene. The CDR3 coding sequence is TGCGCCAGCAGCTTAATAGCGGGAGGGCCCCCCTACAATGAGCAGTTCTTC. Translating it yields CASSLIAGGPPYNEQFF.

The chain joins TRBV5-6 to TRBJ2-5, with D perhaps TRBD2 (6 bases). The V end lost 3 bases, the J end lost 5 bases, and 17 bases lay between the germline ends. The CDR3 runs 15 residues. The germline V gene encodes CDR1 SGHDT and CDR2 YYEEEE. The CDR3 nucleotides read TGTGCCAGCAGCTCGCCATTGGAGGGGTTGGAGACCCAGTACTTC. Translated: CASSSPLEGLETQYF.

The V gene is TRBV4-1, the J gene TRBJ1-2; perhaps TRBD1 as D (6 bases). The CDR3 extends over 15 amino acids. V lost 3 bases to trimming and J lost 8 bases, with 19 bases between them. CDR1 MGHRA and CDR2 YSYEKL come from the germline V gene. CDR3 DNA: TGCGCCAGCAGCCATCCCCCCCAGGGGATTGGGGGCTACACCTTC. Translation gives CASSHPPQGIGGYTF.

V usage is TRBV9 and J usage is TRBJ2-4, with TRBD1 matching 10 bases. Germline lookup yields CDR1 SGDLS and CDR2 YYNGEE. The J segment lost 2 bases and the V segment lost 4 bases, leaving 6 bases of the junction unmatched. This CDR3 comprises 16 residues. CDR3 DNA: TGTGCCAGCAGCACGCGGGACAGGGGAACCAAAAACATTCAGTACTTC. This encodes CASSTRDRGTKNIQYF.

The V gene is TRBV30, the J gene TRBJ2-5; perhaps TRBD2 as D (7 bases). The germline V gene has CDR1 GTSNPN and CDR2 SVGIG (reference sequence). The V and J ends lost 4 bases and 5 bases respectively, with 17 bases between them. The CDR3 loop spans 14 amino acids. The CDR3 DNA sequence: TGTGCCTGGACTAGCGGTCCGGGGGCCGAGACCCAGTACTTC. Its translation is CAWTSGPGAETQYF.

The V gene is TRBV19, the J gene TRBJ2-2; no firm D call. This CDR3 spans 17 amino acids. Germline lookup yields CDR1 LNHDA and CDR2 SQIVND (reference sequence). Trimming removed 5 bases at V and 1 base at J, with 17 bases between. CDR3 bases: TGTGCCAGTAGTCCGCCCCTTACGAGCCTGAACACCGGGGAGCTGTTTTTT. Translating gives CASSPPLTSLNTGELFF.

This chain links TRBV7-6 with TRBJ1-6, with 7 bases matching TRBD1. The CDR3 contains 15 residues. CDR1 is SGHVS and CDR2 is FNYEAQ in the germline V gene. Trimming cost V 4 bases and J 9 bases; bases outside gene matches: 9. CDR3 nucleotide sequence: TGTGCCAGCAGCTCCCGACAGGGACAACGTTCACCCCTCCACTTT. Protein product: CASSSRQGQRSPLHF.

This clone was observed a handful of times. V and J are TRBV4-2 and TRBJ2-2; no definite D call. CDR1 is LGHNA, CDR2 YNFKEQ, per germline. Trimming removed 0 bases at V and 7 bases at J, with 12 bases between. CDR3 size: 15 residues. CDR3 bases: TGTGCCAGCAGCCAAGAGGGTGCGAGGTTCGGGGAGCTGTTTTTT. This encodes CASSQEGARFGELFF.

The rearrangement links TRBV3-1 (or the pseudogene TRBV3-2) to TRBJ2-5; 8 bases map to TRBD2. The CDR3 length is 15 residues. Germline CDR1 is LGHDT and CDR2 is YNNKEL (reference sequence). With 4 bases clipped from V and 5 bases from J, the junction kept 9 bases outside the gene matches. The CDR3 region has the DNA TGTGCCAGCAGCCCCCGGGTAGCGGGAAAGGAGACCCAGTACTTC. Its protein is CASSPRVAGKETQYF.

V gene TRBV30 combines with J gene TRBJ2-3, with 16 positions matching TRBD2. The CDR3 has 21 residues. Losses at the gene ends were 3 bases for V and 8 bases for J; bases not matched to a gene: 23. Germline V CDR1 and CDR2: GTSNPN, SVGIG (reference sequence). The CDR3 region has the DNA TGTGCCTGGAGAATTAGGGTCGGGACTAGCGGGAGGGCCCCGGGCCGGGGTACGCAGTATTTT. Amino acid sequence: CAWRIRVGTSGRAPGRGTQYF.

The V call is TRBV2, the J call TRBJ2-2; 8 bases line up with TRBD1. Germline trimming cut 10 bases from V and 5 bases from J; bases unmatched to any gene: 6. This CDR3 is built from 13 residues. CDR1 and CDR2 from the germline V gene are SNHLY and FYNNEI. The CDR3: CATQGAVTGELFF. In nucleotides, the CDR3 is TGTGCCACCCAGGGGGCAGTTACCGGGGAGCTGTTTTTT.

The chain recombines TRBV28 with TRBJ2-5; maybe TRBD1 (6 bases). This CDR3 spans 13 amino acids. Germline V lookup: CDR1 MDHEN, CDR2 SYDVKM. Deletions cut 3 bases from V and 5 bases from J, with 10 bases between. DNA for the CDR3: TGTGCCAGCAGTTTCAACAGGGAGGAGACCCAGTACTTC. This gives the protein CASSFNREETQYF.

This chain uses TRBV4-2 with TRBJ1-5; 11 bases agree with TRBD1. The CDR3 loop spans 16 amino acids. V lost 3 bases to trimming and J lost 7 bases; unmatched junction nucleotides: 8. Germline V gene lookup returns CDR1 LGHNA and CDR2 YNFKEQ. The CDR3 nucleotides are TGTGCCAGCAGCCAGGGGACAGGGGGGCAAGGACAGCCCCAGCATTTT. This gives the protein CASSQGTGGQGQPQHF.

The rearrangement joins TRBV5-1 to TRBJ2-4; 7 bases map to TRBD2. The germline gives CDR1 SGHRS, CDR2 YFSETQ. This CDR3 has 17 residues. J was trimmed by 0 bases and V by 5 bases; bases with no gene match: 11. This chain's CDR3 is CASSMSGGGIAKNIQYF. CDR3 DNA sequence: TGCGCCAGCAGTATGTCGGGAGGTGGAATAGCCAAAAACATTCAGTACTTC.

J is TRBJ2-5 and V is TRBV20-1; D ambiguous. Per germline, CDR1 DFQATT and CDR2 SNEGSKA (reference sequence). The CDR3 runs 11 residues. V dropped 2 bases and J dropped 5 bases, with 6 bases sitting between them. The CDR3 is CSARSFETQYF. The CDR3 region has the DNA TGCAGTGCTAGAAGCTTTGAGACCCAGTACTTC.

The chain recombines TRBV19 with TRBJ1-1; possibly TRBD1 for D (5 bases). Per the germline V gene, CDR1 is LNHDA and CDR2 is SQIVND (reference sequence). The CDR3 totals 12 residues. Trimming pared 8 bases from V and 4 bases from J, leaving 11 bases between. CDR3 coding DNA: TGTGCCAGTGGGACTGAATCCACTGAAGCTTTCTTT. Protein: CASGTESTEAFF.

J is TRBJ1-2 and V is TRBV3-1 (or the pseudogene TRBV3-2), with D maybe TRBD1 (5 bases). This CDR3 has 14 amino acids. Germline-derived CDR1 and CDR2 are LGHDT and YNNKEL (reference sequence). V lost 4 bases and J lost 8, with 17 bases in between. The CDR3, as DNA: TGTGCCAGCAGCCTCCTCCAGGTGGGGCACGGCTACACCTTC. It codes for CASSLLQVGHGYTF.

The chain joins TRBV7-2 to TRBJ2-1, with 11 nucleotides matching TRBD2. Germline V gives CDR1 SGHTA, CDR2 FQGNSA. V shed 4 bases, J shed 13 bases, and the junction held 9 bases outside the gene matches. The CDR3 consists of 14 residues. CDR3 in amino acids: CASSSSGTSGHQFF. The CDR3 nucleotides read TGTGCCAGCAGCTCATCCGGGACTAGCGGTCATCAGTTCTTC.

CDR3 nucleotide sequence: TGTGCCAGTACCCTGAGGGGGCTCGCAACCTATGGCTACACCTTC. Its protein product is CASTLRGLATYGYTF. This chain connects TRBV19 to TRBJ1-2; TRBD1 matches 7 bases. Trimming removed 7 bases from V and 4 bases from J; junction bases left unmatched: 12. The CDR3 loop spans 15 amino acids. The germline gives CDR1 LNHDA, CDR2 SQIVND (reference sequence). The full variable domain, rest sourced from reference TRBV19 and TRBJ1-2, is DGGITQSPKYLFRKEGQNVTLSCEQNLNHDAMYWYRQDPGQGLRLIYYSQIVNDFQKGDIAEGYSVSREKKESFPLTVTSAQKNPTAFYLCASTLRGLATYGYTFGSGTRLTVV.

This chain joins TRBV29-1 and TRBJ1-5, with D possibly TRBD1 on 6 matching bases. The CDR3 runs 13 residues. Germline CDR1 SQVTM, CDR2 ANQGSEA. The V gene lost 6 bases and the J gene lost 3 bases, with 12 bases spanning the gap. CDR3 region: CSVRHRDNQPQHF. The CDR3 DNA follows: TGCAGCGTACGCCACAGGGACAATCAGCCCCAGCATTTT.

DNA of the CDR3: TGTGCCAGTAGTTTGTCAAGCGGGATAATTTACAATGAGCAGTTCTTC. Translation: CASSLSSGIIYNEQFF. The chain is built from TRBV19 and TRBJ2-1, with TRBD2 identical over 7 bases. J was trimmed by 4 bases and V by 5 bases; bases with no gene match: 11. The CDR3 length is 16 residues. The germline gives CDR1 LNHDA, CDR2 SQIVND (reference sequence).

This chain connects TRBV9 to TRBJ1-3; D may be TRBD1 (6 bases). Germline CDR1 reads SGDLS; CDR2 reads YYNGEE. Trimming stripped 3 bases from V and 4 bases from J, with 8 bases between. CDR3 length equals 13 residues. The DNA for the CDR3 is TGTGCCAGCAGCGCAGGGGACGGAAACACCATATATTTT. Translating it yields CASSAGDGNTIYF.

CDR3 sequence: CASSQGTGNYGYTF. CDR3 nucleotides: TGTGCCAGCAGTCAGGGGACAGGGAACTATGGCTACACCTTC. The chain links TRBV6-2 or TRBV6-3 to TRBJ1-2, with TRBD1 matching 9 bases. This CDR3 comprises 14 residues. Unmatched junction bases numbered 3, after V lost 5 bases and J lost 2 bases. Germline values: CDR1 MNHEY, CDR2 SVGEGT.

The gene calls are TRBV30 and TRBJ2-3, with D perhaps matching TRBD2 (5 bases). CDR3 size: 13 residues. CDR1 GTSNPN and CDR2 SVGIG come from the germline V gene (reference sequence). Trimming removed 3 bases at V and 2 bases at J, with 9 bases between. DNA of the CDR3: TGTGCCTGGAGCCCGACTAACACAGATACGCAGTATTTT. The encoded protein is CAWSPTNTDTQYF.

This clone is a singleton in its sample. The J gene is TRBJ2-1, the V gene TRBV12-3 or TRBV12-4; D is unresolved. The CDR3 has 11 residues. Trimming removed 1 base from V and 7 bases from J, with 2 bases in between. The CDR3 DNA is TGTGCCAGCAGTTTAGTAAATGAGCAGTTCTTC. Protein product: CASSLVNEQFF.

This chain uses TRBV6-5 with TRBJ1-1; D gene uncertain. CDR1 is MNHEY and CDR2 is SVGAGI in the germline V gene. V was cut by 6 bases and J by 3 bases, with 17 bases left in between. The length of the CDR3 is 15 residues. CDR3 sequence: CASSRHSYGDTEAFF. The CDR3 DNA sequence: TGTGCCAGCAGCCGCCACTCCTACGGAGACACTGAAGCTTTCTTT.

The chain is built from TRBV28 and TRBJ1-3; 7 bases are shared with TRBD1. Unmatched junction bases numbered 9, after V lost 5 bases and J lost 5 bases. Germline values: CDR1 MDHEN, CDR2 SYDVKM. The CDR3 runs to 15 residues. CDR3 DNA: TGTGCCAGCAGTCCCGCAGGGGGAAGGAGAAACACCATATATTTT. Encoded protein: CASSPAGGRRNTIYF. Looking up the rest from reference TRBV28 and TRBJ1-3 gives the full variable domain: DVKVTQSSRYLVKRTGEKVFLECVQDMDHENMFWYRQDPGLGLRLIYFSYDVKMKEKGDIPEGYSVSREKKERFSLILESASTNQTSMYLCASSPAGGRRNTIYFGEGSWLTVV.

The chain links TRBV5-1 to TRBJ1-1; no reliable D call. There are 14 residues in the CDR3. The ends were cut back, 1 base at V and 1 base at J, with 8 bases in the middle. Germline-derived CDR1 and CDR2 are SGHRS and YFSETQ. The CDR3 coding sequence is TGCGCCAGCAGCTTGCGGGGTCAGAACACTGAAGCTTTCTTT. Translated, it gives CASSLRGQNTEAFF.

This clone was seen more than once but under ten times. The genes are TRBV7-9 and TRBJ2-7, with unresolved D. The CDR3 covers 14 residues. Germline V lookup: CDR1 SEHNR, CDR2 FQNEAQ (reference sequence). The V end was cut by 4 bases, the J end by 3 bases, with 13 bases between. The CDR3 reads CASSSSEAYYEQYF. CDR3 coding DNA: TGTGCCAGCAGCTCATCCGAGGCCTACTACGAGCAGTACTTC.